The present T cell receptor (beta chain) was sequenced within a study of blood T cell repertoires in COVID-19. Looking at the study overall: From T cells, B-cell-depleted T cells, or PBMCs came the material, which was cDNA or gDNA.

Original processing notes: Reference gene primer amplification in the assay estimated nucleated cell counts. The protocol was immunoSEQ multiplex PCR, while the TCRdb copy is restricted to in-frame clones and leaves out a portion. That table supplies the V and J calls and clone size; D and trimming were determined from the DNA. The table lists approximately 220,000 clones, 87% of them singletons, with approximately 2.4% in the top ten. Participants were aged roughly 18 to 89 years from about two dozen US areas. V lost 0 bases to trimming and J lost 3 bases, with 17 bases between them. CDR3 length: 18 residues. Germline loops: CDR1 SEHNR, CDR2 FQNEAQ (reference sequence).

Material for sequencing was PBMCs or T cells enriched from blood (not recorded which). This TCR derives from a woman aged 25-40 years with acute COVID-19. The chain is built from TRBV7-9 and TRBJ2-2; a possible D gene is TRBD2 (6 bases). CDR3 region: CASSLALRIGGYTGELFF. In nucleotides, the CDR3 is TGTGCCAGCAGCTTAGCACTCCGAATCGGGGGTTACACCGGGGAGCTGTTTTTT.